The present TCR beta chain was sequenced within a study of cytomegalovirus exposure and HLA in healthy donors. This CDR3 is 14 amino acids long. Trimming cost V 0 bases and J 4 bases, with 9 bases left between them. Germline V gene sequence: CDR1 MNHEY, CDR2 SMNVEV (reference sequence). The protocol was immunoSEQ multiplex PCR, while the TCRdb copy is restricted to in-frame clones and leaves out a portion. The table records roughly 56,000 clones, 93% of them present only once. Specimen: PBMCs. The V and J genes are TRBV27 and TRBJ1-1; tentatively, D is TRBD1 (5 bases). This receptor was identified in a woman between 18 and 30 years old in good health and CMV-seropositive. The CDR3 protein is CASSLSGVGTEAFF. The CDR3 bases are TGTGCCAGCAGTTTATCAGGGGTCGGCACTGAAGCTTTCTTT.